The next 26 T cell receptor beta chains were all read from a single sample in a study of cytomegalovirus exposure and HLA in healthy donors. PCR primers comprised 60 Vbeta and 13 Jbeta primers. Libraries were prepared by immunoSEQ multiplex PCR; TCRdb keeps only in-frame clonotypes and omits some of them. The sample contains 95,000 to 110,000 clones, over 60% of which appear only once. The sample taken for sequencing was PBMCs. These receptors originate from a man aged 55 to 70 in good health and CMV-seropositive.

The chain links TRBV11-2 to TRBJ2-2, with 9 positions matching TRBD1. The CDR3 covers 14 residues. J was trimmed by 8 bases and V by 3 bases; bases with no gene match: 4. Per germline, CDR1 SGHAT and CDR2 FQNNGV. The CDR3 sequence: CASSFGDREGELFF. DNA of the CDR3: TGTGCCAGCAGCTTTGGGGACAGGGAAGGGGAGCTGTTTTTT.

This clone has just one count. The V call is TRBV2, the J call TRBJ2-1; unclear D gene. This CDR3 contains 11 residues. CDR1 is SNHLY, CDR2 FYNNEI, per germline. V lost 5 bases and J lost 6, with 5 bases in between. The CDR3 region has the DNA TGTGCCAGCAGTCCATTCAATGAGCAGTTCTTC. Translated, it gives CASSPFNEQFF.

The chain links TRBV30 to TRBJ1-1; TRBD1 matches at 7 bases. V gave up 3 bases and J gave up 1 base; unmatched junction bases: 5. Germline V gene data show CDR1 as GTSNPN and CDR2 as SVGIG (reference sequence). The CDR3 contains 14 residues. The CDR3, as DNA: TGTGCCTGGAGCCTAAGACAGGGGAACACTGAAGCTTTCTTT. Its protein product is CAWSLRQGNTEAFF.

This sequence joins TRBV5-4 and TRBJ1-5, with D tentatively TRBD1 (5 bases). Germline values: CDR1 SGHNT, CDR2 YYREEE (reference sequence). The CDR3 spans 14 residues. V lost 0 bases and J lost 5, with 9 bases in between. In nucleotides, the CDR3 is TGTGCCAGCAGCTTGGTAGGGGCGGATCAGCCCCAGCATTTT. Translated, it gives CASSLVGADQPQHF.

This clone appeared a single time. The chain is built from TRBV6-6 and TRBJ1-1, with a tentative D call TRBD1 (5 bases). Germline V gene data show CDR1 as MNHNY and CDR2 as SVGAGI (reference sequence). The CDR3 is 14 residues long. Trimming stripped 6 bases from V and 5 bases from J, with 16 bases between. In DNA form, the CDR3 reads TGTGCCAGCAGATTAGGGGCGTCGAGGACTGAAGCTTTCTTT. It yields the protein CASRLGASRTEAFF.

V gene TRBV7-9 combines with J gene TRBJ2-3; perhaps TRBD1 as D (6 bases). There are 16 residues in the CDR3. V dropped 4 bases and J dropped 2 bases, with 16 bases sitting between them. Germline V gene sequence: CDR1 SEHNR, CDR2 FQNEAQ (reference sequence). CDR3 DNA: TGTGCCAGCAGCTACAGGGACGGCATTCACACAGATACGCAGTATTTT. It yields the protein CASSYRDGIHTDTQYF. Full variable domain (outside the CDR3, taken from reference TRBV7-9 and TRBJ2-3): DTGVSQNPRHKITKRGQNVTFRCDPISEHNRLYWYRQTLGQGPEFLTYFQNEAQLEKSRLLSDRFSAERPKGSFSTLEIQRTEQGDSAMYLCASSYRDGIHTDTQYFGPGTRLTVL.

V gene TRBV28 combines with J gene TRBJ1-3; 9 nucleotides agree with TRBD1. Trimming at V came to 7 bases and at J to 2 bases, leaving 3 bases not matched to a gene. Germline assignment: CDR1 MDHEN and CDR2 SYDVKM. The CDR3 contains 14 residues. The CDR3: CASIGTGTGNTIYF. CDR3 sequence (DNA): TGTGCCAGCATCGGGACAGGGACTGGAAACACCATATATTTT.

The genes are TRBV13 and TRBJ2-5; D unclear. The better agreement between TRBJ2-7 and the DNA end casts doubt on the J call. The germline gives CDR1 PRHDT, CDR2 FYEKMQ (reference sequence). The CDR3 has 11 amino acids. CDR3 region: CASSPSYEQYF. The CDR3 bases are TGTGCCAGCAGCCCTTCCTACGAGCAGTACTTC.

As DNA, the CDR3 is TGTGCCAGCAGCGTAGGGGGACAGGGTGGTGGTGAGCAGTACTTC. Translated: CASSVGGQGGGEQYF. The rearrangement joins TRBV9 to TRBJ2-7; 9 bases line up with TRBD1. The CDR3 length is 15 residues. CDR1 and CDR2 (germline): SGDLS, YYNGEE. Germline trimming cut 0 bases from V and 7 bases from J; bases unmatched to any gene: 8.

This clone came up once. The chain carries TRBV11-2 and TRBJ1-1, with D maybe TRBD1 (6 bases). The germline gives CDR1 SGHAT, CDR2 FQNNGV. This CDR3 spans 14 amino acids. V lost 2 bases and J 1 base, leaving 8 bases between the germline ends. CDR3 DNA sequence: TGTGCCAGCAGCTTAAGGACAGAGAACACTGAAGCTTTCTTT. Translation: CASSLRTENTEAFF.

The gene calls are TRBV18 and TRBJ2-5, with 11 bases identical to TRBD1. The CDR3 is made up of 14 amino acids. V was clipped by 6 bases and J by 4 bases; unmatched bases: 4. The germline V gene encodes CDR1 KGHSH and CDR2 LQKENI. The CDR3 reads CASSAGTGGETQYF. CDR3 nucleotide sequence: TGTGCCAGCTCGGCCGGGACAGGGGGAGAGACCCAGTACTTC.

J is TRBJ2-1 and V is TRBV10-2; 9 bases line up with TRBD2. Germline V gene sequence: CDR1 WSHSY, CDR2 SAAADI. V trimming: 3 bases; J trimming: 3 bases; junction bases outside the gene matches: 3. The CDR3 loop spans 15 amino acids. CDR3 amino acids: CASSDASGIYNEQFF. The CDR3 region has the DNA TGCGCCAGCAGTGATGCTAGCGGGATCTACAATGAGCAGTTCTTC.

The chain combines TRBV9 with TRBJ2-2; no clear D. V was pared by 1 base and J by 4 bases, with 11 bases between. The germline V gene encodes CDR1 SGDLS and CDR2 YYNGEE. This CDR3 region has 15 residues. CDR3 sequence: CASSVSPSGTGELFF. The CDR3 DNA is TGTGCCAGCAGCGTATCACCCTCGGGCACCGGGGAGCTGTTTTTT.

This clone was detected once. The J gene is TRBJ1-1, the V gene TRBV11-2, with D hard to call. The V gene lost 1 base and the J gene lost 1 base, with 13 bases spanning the gap. Germline V gene lookup returns CDR1 SGHAT and CDR2 FQNNGV. The CDR3 totals 16 residues. The CDR3 loop reads CASSLVAGGANTEAFF. In nucleotides, the CDR3 is TGTGCCAGCAGCTTAGTGGCAGGTGGCGCGAACACTGAAGCTTTCTTT.

This clone was recorded only once. J is TRBJ2-1 and V is TRBV2, with 8 bases that match TRBD1. CDR1 is SNHLY and CDR2 is FYNNEI in the germline V gene. The CDR3 length is 15 residues. V trimming: 6 bases; J trimming: 0 bases; junction bases outside the gene matches: 4. The CDR3 is CASRFDRGSYNEQFF. CDR3 sequence (DNA): TGTGCCAGCAGATTCGACAGGGGCTCCTACAATGAGCAGTTCTTC.

The J gene is TRBJ2-1, the V gene TRBV6-4, with D possibly matching TRBD2 (6 bases). CDR1 is MRHNA and CDR2 is SNTAGT in the germline V gene. The CDR3 has 14 residues. The germline V and J ends were trimmed by 0 bases and 8 bases, with 11 bases remaining between them. The CDR3 region is CASSDSEEGYEQFF. The DNA of the CDR3 is TGTGCCAGCAGTGACTCCGAGGAGGGGTATGAGCAGTTCTTC.

This sequence joins TRBV19 and TRBJ1-5, with 10 bases lining up with TRBD1. The V and J ends lost 8 bases and 6 bases, in that order; junction bases with no gene match: 7. CDR1 and CDR2 from the germline V gene are LNHDA and SQIVND (reference sequence). The CDR3 spans 14 residues. The CDR3 DNA reads TGTGCCAGTCTTGGACAGGGGGGAGGTCAGCCCCAGCATTTT. Its protein is CASLGQGGGQPQHF.

A few counts support this clone. This chain uses TRBV4-2 with TRBJ1-3, with no clear D. The CDR3 totals 15 residues. The V gene lost 0 bases and the J gene lost 0 bases, with 6 bases spanning the gap. The V gene's germline CDR1 is LGHNA and CDR2 YNFKEQ. The CDR3 is CASSQEKASGNTIYF. The CDR3 bases are TGTGCCAGCAGCCAAGAGAAAGCCTCTGGAAACACCATATATTTT.

The chain links TRBV27 to TRBJ1-6; D perhaps matches TRBD1 (6 bases). Germline V lookup: CDR1 MNHEY, CDR2 SMNVEV (reference sequence). This CDR3 is built from 14 residues. Between the trimmed V and J ends, which lost 5 bases and 9 bases, there was a span of 14 bases. DNA for the CDR3: TGTGCCAGCAGTCTACCGGGACAACCTTCACCCCTCCACTTT. This encodes CASSLPGQPSPLHF.

The V and J genes are TRBV10-1 and TRBJ1-2; D gene uncertain. This CDR3 is built from 14 residues. Trimming left V 3 bases short and J 0 bases short, with 8 bases between. Germline values: CDR1 WNHNN, CDR2 SYGVQD (reference sequence). In nucleotides, the CDR3 is TGCGCCAGCAGTGATGGAGGTTCTAACTATGGCTACACCTTC. As protein: CASSDGGSNYGYTF.

The chain combines TRBV2 with TRBJ1-5; D gene unclear. CDR3 size: 16 residues. Trimming left V 3 bases short and J 0 bases short, with 12 bases between. Germline assignment: CDR1 SNHLY and CDR2 FYNNEI. DNA for the CDR3: TGTGCCAGCAGTGACGGAGGGTCCTATAGCAATCAGCCCCAGCATTTT. Amino acid sequence: CASSDGGSYSNQPQHF.

Written as DNA, the CDR3 is TGCGCCAGCAGCCAGCCTAGCGGGGGGGAAGAGACCCAGTACTTC. This encodes CASSQPSGGEETQYF. The rearrangement joins TRBV4-1 to TRBJ2-5, with 12 nucleotides matching TRBD2. The V segment lost 3 bases and the J segment 3 bases; nucleotides outside the gene matches: 2. Germline assignment: CDR1 MGHRA and CDR2 YSYEKL. This CDR3 contains 15 residues.

The chain combines TRBV7-8 with TRBJ1-1, with 7 bases that match TRBD1. The CDR3 length is 14 residues. V lost 5 bases and J lost 1; bases outside the gene matches: 4. Looked up from germline, CDR1 is SGHVS and CDR2 is FQNEAQ. DNA for the CDR3: TGTGCCAGCAGCGTGACAGGGCCGAACACTGAAGCTTTCTTT. Translating gives CASSVTGPNTEAFF.

This chain links TRBV5-6 with TRBJ2-7, with D possibly TRBD2 on 5 matching bases. The CDR3 extends over 16 amino acids. Trimming took off 4 bases at V and 0 bases at J, with 17 bases between the two ends. Germline V gene data show CDR1 as SGHDT and CDR2 as YYEEEE. The DNA for the CDR3 is TGTGCCAGCAGCCTGCCATCGGGAAGGAGCTCCTACGAGCAGTACTTC. Protein: CASSLPSGRSSYEQYF.

The chain combines TRBV29-1 with TRBJ2-7, with a possible D match to TRBD1 (6 bases). CDR1 and CDR2 (germline): SQVTM, ANQGSEA. The V end was cut by 4 bases, the J end by 2 bases, with 9 bases between. The CDR3 contains 12 residues. This CDR3 reads CSVGSGAYEQYF. The CDR3 nucleotides read TGCAGCGTTGGTTCAGGGGCCTACGAGCAGTACTTC.

The rearrangement links TRBV5-1 to TRBJ1-1, with D possibly being TRBD1 (5 bases). The CDR3 contains 15 residues. V was shortened by 1 base and J by 1 base, with 11 bases between the two germline ends. CDR1 and CDR2 from the germline V gene are SGHRS and YFSETQ. Written as DNA, the CDR3 is TGCGCCAGCAGCTTGAGGGGCAGACCGAACACTGAAGCTTTCTTT. Amino acids: CASSLRGRPNTEAFF.